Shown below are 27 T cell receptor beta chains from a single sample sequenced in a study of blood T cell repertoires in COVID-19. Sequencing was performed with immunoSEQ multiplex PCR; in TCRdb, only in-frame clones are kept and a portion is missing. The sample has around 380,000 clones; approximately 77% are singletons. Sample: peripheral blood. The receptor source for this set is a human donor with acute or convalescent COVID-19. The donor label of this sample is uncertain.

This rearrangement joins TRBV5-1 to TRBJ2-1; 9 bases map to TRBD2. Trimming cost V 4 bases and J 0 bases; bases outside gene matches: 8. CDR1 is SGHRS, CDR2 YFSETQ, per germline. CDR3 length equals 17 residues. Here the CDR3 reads CASSQGLALYSYNEQFF. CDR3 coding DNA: TGCGCCAGCAGCCAGGGACTAGCCCTATACTCCTACAATGAGCAGTTCTTC.

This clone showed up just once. The CDR3 sequence: CASRPSKRGIHNEQFF. The DNA of the CDR3 is TGTGCCAGCAGGCCGTCGAAGCGGGGCATCCACAATGAGCAGTTCTTC. The chain recombines TRBV28 with TRBJ2-1; 7 bases are a match to TRBD2. The V gene's germline CDR1 is MDHEN and CDR2 SYDVKM. The CDR3 sequence is 16 residues long. V lost 6 bases to trimming and J lost 5 bases; unmatched junction nucleotides: 13. The full variable domain, rest sourced from reference TRBV28 and TRBJ2-1, is DVKVTQSSRYLVKRTGEKVFLECVQDMDHENMFWYRQDPGLGLRLIYFSYDVKMKEKGDIPEGYSVSREKKERFSLILESASTNQTSMYLCASRPSKRGIHNEQFFGPGTRLTVL.

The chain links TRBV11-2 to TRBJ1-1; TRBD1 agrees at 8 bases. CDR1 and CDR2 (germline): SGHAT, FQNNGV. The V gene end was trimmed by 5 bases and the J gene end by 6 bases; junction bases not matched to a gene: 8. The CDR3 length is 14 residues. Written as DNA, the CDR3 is TGTGCCAGCAGCACAAGGACAGGGCCTGCTGAAGCTTTCTTT. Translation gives CASSTRTGPAEAFF.

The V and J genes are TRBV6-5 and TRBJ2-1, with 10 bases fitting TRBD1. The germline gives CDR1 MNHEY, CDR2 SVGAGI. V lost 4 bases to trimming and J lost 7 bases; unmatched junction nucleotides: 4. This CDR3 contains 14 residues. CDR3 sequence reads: CASSSGQGINEQFF. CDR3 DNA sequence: TGTGCCAGCAGTTCGGGACAGGGGATTAATGAGCAGTTCTTC.

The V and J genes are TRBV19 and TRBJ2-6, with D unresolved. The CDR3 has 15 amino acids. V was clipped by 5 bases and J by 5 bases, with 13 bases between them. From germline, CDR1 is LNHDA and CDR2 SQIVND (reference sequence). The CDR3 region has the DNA TGTGCCAGTAGTGATAGATTCTTTAGGGCCAACGTCCTGACTTTC. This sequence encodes CASSDRFFRANVLTF.

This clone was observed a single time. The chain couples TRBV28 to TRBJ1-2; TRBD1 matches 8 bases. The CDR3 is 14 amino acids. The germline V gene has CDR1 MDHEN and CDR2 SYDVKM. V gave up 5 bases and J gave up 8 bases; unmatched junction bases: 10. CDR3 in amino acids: CASSPTDRVLGYTF. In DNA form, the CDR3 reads TGTGCCAGCAGTCCGACGGACAGGGTACTGGGCTACACCTTC.

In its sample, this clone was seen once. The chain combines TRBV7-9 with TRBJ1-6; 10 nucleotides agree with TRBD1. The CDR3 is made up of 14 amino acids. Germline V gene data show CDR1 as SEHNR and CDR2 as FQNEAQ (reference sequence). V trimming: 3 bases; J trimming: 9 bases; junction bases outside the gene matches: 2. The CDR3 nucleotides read TGTGCCAGCAGCTTTCGGGACAGGGGTTCACCCCTCCACTTT. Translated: CASSFRDRGSPLHF.

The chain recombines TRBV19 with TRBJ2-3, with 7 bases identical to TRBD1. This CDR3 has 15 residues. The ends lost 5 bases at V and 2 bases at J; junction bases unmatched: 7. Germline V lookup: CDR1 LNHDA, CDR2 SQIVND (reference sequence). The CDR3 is CASSRVRGITDTQYF. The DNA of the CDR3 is TGTGCCAGTAGTCGTGTCAGGGGGATCACAGATACGCAGTATTTT.

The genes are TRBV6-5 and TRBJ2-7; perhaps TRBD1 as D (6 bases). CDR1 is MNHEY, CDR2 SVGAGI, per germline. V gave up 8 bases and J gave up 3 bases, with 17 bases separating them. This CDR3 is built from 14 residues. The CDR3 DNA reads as TGTGCCAGCTACGCCGGGGCAGGGGTCTACGAGCAGTACTTC. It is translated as CASYAGAGVYEQYF.

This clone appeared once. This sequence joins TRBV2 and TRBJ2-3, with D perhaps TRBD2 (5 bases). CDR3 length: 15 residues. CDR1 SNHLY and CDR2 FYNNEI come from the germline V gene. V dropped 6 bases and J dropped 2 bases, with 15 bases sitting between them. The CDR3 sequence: CASSTLEGLTDTQYF. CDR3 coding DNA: TGTGCCAGCAGCACTTTAGAGGGCCTCACAGATACGCAGTATTTT.

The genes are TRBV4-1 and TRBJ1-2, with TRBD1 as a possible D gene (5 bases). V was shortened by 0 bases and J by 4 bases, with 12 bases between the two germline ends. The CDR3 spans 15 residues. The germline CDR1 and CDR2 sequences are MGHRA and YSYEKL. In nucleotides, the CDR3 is TGCGCCAGCAGCCAAGAATGGCGCAGGGCCTATGGCTACACCTTC. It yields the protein CASSQEWRRAYGYTF.

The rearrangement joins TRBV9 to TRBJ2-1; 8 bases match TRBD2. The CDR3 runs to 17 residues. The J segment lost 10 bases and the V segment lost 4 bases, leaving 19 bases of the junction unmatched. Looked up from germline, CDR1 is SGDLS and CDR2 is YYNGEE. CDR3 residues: CASSPDSSGGPRGEQFF. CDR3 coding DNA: TGTGCCAGCAGCCCCGACTCGTCGGGAGGGCCCCGTGGAGAGCAGTTCTTC.

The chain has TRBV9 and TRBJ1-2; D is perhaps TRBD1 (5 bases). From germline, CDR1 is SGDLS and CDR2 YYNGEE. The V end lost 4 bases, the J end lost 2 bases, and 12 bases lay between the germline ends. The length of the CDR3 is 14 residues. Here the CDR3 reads CASSTTDRNYGYTF. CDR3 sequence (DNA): TGTGCCAGCAGCACGACAGACAGAAACTATGGCTACACCTTC.

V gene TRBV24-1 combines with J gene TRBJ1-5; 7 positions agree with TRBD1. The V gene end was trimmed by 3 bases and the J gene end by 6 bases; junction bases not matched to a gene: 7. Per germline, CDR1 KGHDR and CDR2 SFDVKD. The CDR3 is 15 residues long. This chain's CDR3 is CATSDATGAGQPQHF. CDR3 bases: TGTGCCACCAGTGATGCCACAGGGGCCGGTCAGCCCCAGCATTTT.

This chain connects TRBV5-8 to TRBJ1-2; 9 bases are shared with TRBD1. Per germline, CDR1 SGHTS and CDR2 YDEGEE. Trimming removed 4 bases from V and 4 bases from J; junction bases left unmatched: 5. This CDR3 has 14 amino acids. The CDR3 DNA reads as TGTGCCAGCAGCCACGACAGGGGGGGCTATGGCTACACCTTC. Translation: CASSHDRGGYGYTF. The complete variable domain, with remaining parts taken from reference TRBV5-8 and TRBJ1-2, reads EAGVTQSPTHLIKTRGQQATLRCSPISGHTSVYWYQQALGLGLQFLLWYDEGEERNRGNFPPRFSGRQFPNYSSELNVNALELEDSALYLCASSHDRGGYGYTFGSGTRLTVV.

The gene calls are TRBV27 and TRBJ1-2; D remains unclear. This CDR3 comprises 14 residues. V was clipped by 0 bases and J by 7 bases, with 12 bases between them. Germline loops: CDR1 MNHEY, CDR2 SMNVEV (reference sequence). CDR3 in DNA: TGTGCCAGCAGTTTATCTCGTTACAATGCTGGCTACACCTTC. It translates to CASSLSRYNAGYTF.

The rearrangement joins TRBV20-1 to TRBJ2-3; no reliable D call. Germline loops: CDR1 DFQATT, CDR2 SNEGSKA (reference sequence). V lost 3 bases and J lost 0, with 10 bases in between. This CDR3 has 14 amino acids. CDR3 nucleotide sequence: TGCAGTGCTAGTCCCCCGAGTAGCACAGATACGCAGTATTTT. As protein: CSASPPSSTDTQYF.

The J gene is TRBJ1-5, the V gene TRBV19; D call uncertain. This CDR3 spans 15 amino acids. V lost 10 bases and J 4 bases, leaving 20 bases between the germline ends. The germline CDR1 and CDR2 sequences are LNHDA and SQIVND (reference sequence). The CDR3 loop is CAISGASGRNQPQHF. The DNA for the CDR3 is TGTGCCATCTCCGGAGCCTCCGGGAGGAATCAGCCCCAGCATTTT.

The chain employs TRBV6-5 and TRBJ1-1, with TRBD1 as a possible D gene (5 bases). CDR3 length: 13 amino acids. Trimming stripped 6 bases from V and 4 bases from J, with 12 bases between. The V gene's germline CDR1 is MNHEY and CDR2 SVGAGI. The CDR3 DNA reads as TGTGCCAGCAGACAGCAGGGTCGCACTGAAGCTTTCTTT. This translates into CASRQQGRTEAFF.

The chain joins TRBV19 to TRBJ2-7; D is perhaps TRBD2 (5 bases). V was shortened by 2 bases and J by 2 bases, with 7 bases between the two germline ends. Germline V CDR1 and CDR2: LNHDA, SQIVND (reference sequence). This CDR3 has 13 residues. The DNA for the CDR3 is TGTGCCAGTAGTATACGGGAAGCCTACGAGCAGTACTTC. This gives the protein CASSIREAYEQYF. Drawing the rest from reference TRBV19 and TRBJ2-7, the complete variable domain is DGGITQSPKYLFRKEGQNVTLSCEQNLNHDAMYWYRQDPGQGLRLIYYSQIVNDFQKGDIAEGYSVSREKKESFPLTVTSAQKNPTAFYLCASSIREAYEQYFGPGTRLTVT.

CDR3 region: CASSLSLDRASGANVLTF. The CDR3 nucleotides are TGTGCCAGCAGCCTTTCATTGGACAGGGCCTCTGGGGCCAACGTCCTGACTTTC. The V and J genes are TRBV14 and TRBJ2-6; TRBD1 agrees at 8 bases. The CDR3 is 18 residues long. Germline loops: CDR1 SGHDN, CDR2 FVKESK. V was clipped by 4 bases and J by 0 bases; unmatched bases: 8. Filled out from reference TRBV14 and TRBJ2-6, the complete variable domain reads EAGVTQFPSHSVIEKGQTVTLRCDPISGHDNLYWYRRVMGKEIKFLLHFVKESKQDESGMPNNRFLAERTGGTYSTLKVQPAELEDSGVYFCASSLSLDRASGANVLTFGAGSRLTVL.

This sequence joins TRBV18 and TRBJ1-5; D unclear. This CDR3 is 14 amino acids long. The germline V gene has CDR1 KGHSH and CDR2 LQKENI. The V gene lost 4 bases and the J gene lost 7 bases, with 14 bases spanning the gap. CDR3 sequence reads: CASSLPGGGQPQHF. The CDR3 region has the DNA TGTGCCAGCTCACTCCCTGGAGGTGGACAGCCCCAGCATTTT. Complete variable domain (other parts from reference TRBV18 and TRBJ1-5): NAGVMQNPRHLVRRRGQEARLRCSPMKGHSHVYWYRQLPEEGLKFMVYLQKENIIDESGMPKERFSAEFPKEGPSILRIQQVVRGDSAAYFCASSLPGGGQPQHFGDGTRLSIL.

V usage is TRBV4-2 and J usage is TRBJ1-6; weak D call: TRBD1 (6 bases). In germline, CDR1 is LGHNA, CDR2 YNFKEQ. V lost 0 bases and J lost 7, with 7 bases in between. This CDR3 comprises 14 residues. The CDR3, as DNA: TGTGCCAGCAGCCAAGATCAGGGGAATTCACCCCTCCACTTT. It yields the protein CASSQDQGNSPLHF.

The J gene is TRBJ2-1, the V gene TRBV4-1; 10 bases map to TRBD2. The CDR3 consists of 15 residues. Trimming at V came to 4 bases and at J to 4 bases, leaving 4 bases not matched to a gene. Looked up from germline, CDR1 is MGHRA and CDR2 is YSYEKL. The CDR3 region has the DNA TGCGCCAGCAGCCCGAGCGGGGGGGTTTACAATGAGCAGTTCTTC. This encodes CASSPSGGVYNEQFF.

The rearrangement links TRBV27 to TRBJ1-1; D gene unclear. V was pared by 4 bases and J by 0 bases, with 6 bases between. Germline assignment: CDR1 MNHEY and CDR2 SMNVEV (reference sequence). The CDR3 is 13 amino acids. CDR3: CASSWQVNTEAFF. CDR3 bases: TGTGCCAGCAGTTGGCAGGTGAACACTGAAGCTTTCTTT.

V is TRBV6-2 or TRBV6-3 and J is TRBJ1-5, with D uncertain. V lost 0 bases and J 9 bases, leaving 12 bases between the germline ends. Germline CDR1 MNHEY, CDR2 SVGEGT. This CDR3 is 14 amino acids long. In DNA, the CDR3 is TGTGCCAGCAGTTACTCGAGCAGGATGGGGCCCCAGCATTTT. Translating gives CASSYSSRMGPQHF.

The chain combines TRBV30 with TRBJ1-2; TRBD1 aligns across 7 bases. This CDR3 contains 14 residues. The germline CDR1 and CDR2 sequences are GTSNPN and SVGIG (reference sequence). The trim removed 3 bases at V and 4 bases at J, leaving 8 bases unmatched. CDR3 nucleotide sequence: TGTGCCTGGAGGGGCACGGACAGGATCTATGGCTACACCTTC. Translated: CAWRGTDRIYGYTF.